This T cell receptor beta chain was recorded in a study of T cell responses to AZD1222 COVID-19 vaccine (dated by TCRdb to about 2021). Study-level background: TCR sequencing was performed for some 250 trial participants, of whom about 200 were given two doses of AZD1222 and about 25 were given two doses of MenACWY control vaccine. Trial participants were enrolled by age into subgroups of 18-55, 56-69 and 70-plus years, and around 140, 26 and 57 TCR-sequenced participants, respectively, were included in these subgroups. What the work shows at the level of the full study, not this receptor alone: Epitopes outside the regions mutated in the B.1.351 and B.1.1.7 variants were reportedly recognized by nearly half of the unique spike-specific TCRs. Because no day 14 peak-response samples were available, repertoires were characterized only after the peak T cell response. After two AZD1222 doses, spike-specific TCR breadth and depth were significantly higher than at day 0 and than in MenACWY recipients. In the small 56-69-year group, the increase in depth fell short of significance, most likely because of low power. Most participants were white British and females outnumbered males, and the authors suggested that clonal diversity may have been underestimated. Conclusions about previously exposed vaccinees are limited, since just five or six AZD1222 recipients were seropositive for SARS-CoV-2 at baseline. The vaccine-associated CD4 TCRs covered the entire spike protein, and the dominant responses fell in regions 160-218 and 743-854.

Comments on this clone: The target of this receptor is not known. No base-level quality is on record; no much larger clone is a single base apart.

The CDR3 regions of human TCRbeta chains were analyzed by immunosequencing. Per the source publication's procedure: Repertoire TCRs were checked for matches against a reference library of SARS-CoV-2-specific TCRs that had been generated using the MIRA antigen-specificity platform. Breadth was defined as the fraction of unique TCRs that were SARS-CoV-2-associated, and depth was defined as the fraction of total T cells that were SARS-CoV-2-associated. Using the MIRA data, every spike-specific TCR was mapped to the spike region that the TCR reacted to and assigned to either a CD4 or a CD8 class. Log10-transformed breadth and depth values were compared by one-way ANOVA with Sidak's multiple comparisons tests. Entries here come from immuneACCESS through TCRdb and include only in-frame sequences with V and J called. Some clones fail to appear in such tables; in the studies checked, an unresolved V gene covers under half of the shortfall, and the cause of the remainder is unknown. V and J calls and clone size are those listed in that table; D and trimming were worked out from the DNA. The sample table contains approximately 110,000 clones; only one count was recorded for approximately 85% of them. 3.5% to 5.5% of the sample is held by the ten biggest clonotypes.

V is pared back by 8 bases and J by 0 bases, with 11 bases lying between the germline termini. The CDR3 sequence holds 13 residues, the cysteine and phenylalanine included. Kept here is only the CDR3 DNA, which spans 39 bases and is read in frame from base 1. The germline V gene sets CDR1 to SNHLY and CDR2 to FYNNEI. The time point label for this specimen denotes: about 28 days (+/-7) after the second vaccine dose. AZD1222 recipients given second doses at about 4 weeks or at about 12 weeks were pooled, since spike-specific TCR depth and breadth were not found to differ between the two schedules. Vaccinee samples came from UK trials COV001 and COV002, including a single-blind randomized controlled phase 2/3 trial of AZD1222 (ChAdOx1 nCoV-19) in healthy adults. For TCRbeta chain sequencing, PBMC samples from trial participants were taken at day 0 and at day 28 after the second dose.

Rearrangement joined TRBV2 to TRBJ2-7, with the D segment identity uncertain. The sequence was collected from an adult who received the AZD1222 COVID-19 vaccine. Source: peripheral blood, taken 28 days after the second AZD1222 dose. The DNA is as follows: TGTGCCAGCCGCCTCCAAAACTCCTACGAGCAGTACTTC. Its protein reads: CASRLQNSYEQYF.